This T cell receptor (beta chain) appears in the sequencing data of a study of T cells in Graves' hyperthyroidism and ophthalmopathy. TCR beta CDR3 regions were amplified from RNA transcripts. With the HTBI primer set, the TCR CDR3 went through a first round of RT-PCR. TCRdb reanalysed the multiplex PCR reads using MiXCR and keeps one entry per CDR3 protein. This repertoire shows some 500,000 distinct CDR3 sequences, approximately 14% found once; its top ten account for less than 20%. Study-wide results and limits: The model predicted ophthalmopathy a median approximately six months before onset.

Researchers defined stable Graves' hyperthyroidism as no ophthalmopathy progression within 18 months. This clonotype was recorded at least ten times. Antigen specificity is unknown. This CDR3 has 15 residues. Trimming took off 0 bases at V and 0 bases at J, with 6 bases between the two ends. V usage is TRBV12-3 or TRBV12-4 and J usage is TRBJ2-4, with D possibly being TRBD2 (6 bases). The sequence derives from a woman aged 18-29 years with Graves' hyperthyroidism. Sequencing was carried out using blood. CDR3 nucleotide sequence: TGTGCCAGCAGTTTAGCGGGGGGAGCCAAAAACATTCAGTACTTC. This sequence encodes CASSLAGGAKNIQYF.